This TCR beta chain is from a study of blood T cell repertoires in COVID-19. Participants reported their clinical history, and cohort assignment relied on those reports. Germline trimming cut 6 bases from V and 8 bases from J; bases unmatched to any gene: 6. This CDR3 is 14 amino acids long. Germline CDR1 reads MNHEY; CDR2 reads SVGAGI. Generated by immunoSEQ multiplex PCR, the TCRdb table keeps only in-frame clones and is missing some. Of approximately 200,000 clones in the sample, about 91% were seen once. The sample taken for sequencing was PBMCs or T cells enriched from blood (not recorded which). This sequence originates from a young man with acute COVID-19. This rearrangement joins TRBV6-5 to TRBJ2-1, with TRBD1 matching over 11 bases. The CDR3 spells CASSPGQGGDEQFF. The CDR3 bases are TGTGCCAGCAGCCCGGGACAGGGGGGCGATGAGCAGTTCTTC.